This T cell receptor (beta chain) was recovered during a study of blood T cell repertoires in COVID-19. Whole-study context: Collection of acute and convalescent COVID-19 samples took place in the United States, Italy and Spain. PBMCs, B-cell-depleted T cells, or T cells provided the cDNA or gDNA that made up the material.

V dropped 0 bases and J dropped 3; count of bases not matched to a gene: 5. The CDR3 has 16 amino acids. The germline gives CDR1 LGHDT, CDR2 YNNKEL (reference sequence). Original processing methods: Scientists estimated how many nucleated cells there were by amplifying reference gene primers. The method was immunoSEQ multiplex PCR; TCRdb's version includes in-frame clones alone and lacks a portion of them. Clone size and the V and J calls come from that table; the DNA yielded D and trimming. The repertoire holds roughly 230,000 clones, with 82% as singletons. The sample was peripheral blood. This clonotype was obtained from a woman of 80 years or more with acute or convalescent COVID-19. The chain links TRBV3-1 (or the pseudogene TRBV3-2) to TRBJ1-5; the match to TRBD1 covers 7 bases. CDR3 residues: CASSQDGTGANQPQHF. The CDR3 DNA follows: TGTGCCAGCAGCCAAGATGGAACAGGGGCCAATCAGCCCCAGCATTTT.